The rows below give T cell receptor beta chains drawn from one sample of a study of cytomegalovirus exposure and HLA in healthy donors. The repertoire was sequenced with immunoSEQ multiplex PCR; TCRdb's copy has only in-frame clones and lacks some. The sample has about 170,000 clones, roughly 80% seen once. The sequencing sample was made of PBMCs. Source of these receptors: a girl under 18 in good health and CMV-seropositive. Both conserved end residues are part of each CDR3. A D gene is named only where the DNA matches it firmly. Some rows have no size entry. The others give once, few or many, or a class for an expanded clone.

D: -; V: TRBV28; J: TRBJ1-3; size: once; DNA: TGTGCCAGCAGTTTACCGGGTGGCCCTGGAAACACCATATATTTT; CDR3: CASSLPGGPGNTIYF
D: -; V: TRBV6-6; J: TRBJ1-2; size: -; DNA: TGTGCCAGCAGTTACTTCCCGAGTGCCTATGGCTACACCTTC; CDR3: CASSYFPSAYGYTF
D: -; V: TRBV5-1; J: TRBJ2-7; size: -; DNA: TGCGCCAGCAGCTTGGTGTTAGGGCAGAGGGTCTACGAGCAGTACTTC; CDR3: CASSLVLGQRVYEQYF
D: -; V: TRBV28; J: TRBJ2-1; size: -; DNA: TGTGCCAGCAGTTTTCGAGTTTCCTACAATGAGCAGTTCTTC; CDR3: CASSFRVSYNEQFF
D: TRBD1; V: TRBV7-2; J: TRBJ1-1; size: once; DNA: TGTGCCAGCAGCGTGGACAGGGGGTCACCTGAAGCTTTCTTT; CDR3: CASSVDRGSPEAFF
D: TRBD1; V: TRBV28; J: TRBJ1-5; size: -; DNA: TGTGCCAGCAGTTTTAGACAGGGGAATCAGCCCCAGCATTTT; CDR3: CASSFRQGNQPQHF
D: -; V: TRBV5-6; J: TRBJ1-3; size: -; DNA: TGTGCCAGCAGCCTTAACTCTGGAAACACCATATATTTT; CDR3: CASSLNSGNTIYF
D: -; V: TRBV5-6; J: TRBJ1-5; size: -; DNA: TGTGCCAGCAGCTTGTCCCCGCTCTCGGGGTCCCAGCATTTT; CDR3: CASSLSPLSGSQHF
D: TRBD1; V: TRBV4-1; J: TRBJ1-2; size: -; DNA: TGCGCCAGCAGCCGACAGGGGCGGCCAGACTATGGCTACACCTTC; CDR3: CASSRQGRPDYGYTF
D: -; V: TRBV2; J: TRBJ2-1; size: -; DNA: TGTGCCAGCAGACGGACAGATTGGGGGAATGAGCAGTTCTTC; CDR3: CASRRTDWGNEQFF
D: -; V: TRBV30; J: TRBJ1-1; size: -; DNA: TGTGCCTGGAGTTCGGGTATGAACACTGAAGCTTTCTTT; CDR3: CAWSSGMNTEAFF
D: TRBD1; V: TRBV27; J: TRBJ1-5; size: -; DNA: TGTGCCAGCAGTTTTGGGACAGCGAATCAGCCCCAGCATTTT; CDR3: CASSFGTANQPQHF
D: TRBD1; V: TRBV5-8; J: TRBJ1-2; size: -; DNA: TGTGCCAGCAGCCCCGGACAGGGGTTGGTAGGCTACACCTTC; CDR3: CASSPGQGLVGYTF
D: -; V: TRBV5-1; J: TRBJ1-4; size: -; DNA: TGCGCCAGCAGCTTGGGCCGCGCAACTAATGAAAAACTGTTTTTT; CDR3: CASSLGRATNEKLFF
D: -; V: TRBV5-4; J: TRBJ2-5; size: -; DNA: TGTGCCAGCAGCTTCGAGACTAGGCAAGAGACCCAGTACTTC; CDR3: CASSFETRQETQYF
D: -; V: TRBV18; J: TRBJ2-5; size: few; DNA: TGTGCCAGCTCCCCGAGAAGCCAAGAGACCCAGTACTTC; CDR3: CASSPRSQETQYF
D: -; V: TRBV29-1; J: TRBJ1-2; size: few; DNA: TGCAGTGGGGGGGAGGACTATGGCTACACCTTC; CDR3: CSGGEDYGYTF
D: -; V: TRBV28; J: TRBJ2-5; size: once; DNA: TGTGCCAGCAGTTTAACCCTTGCGGAGACCCAGTACTTC; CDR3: CASSLTLAETQYF
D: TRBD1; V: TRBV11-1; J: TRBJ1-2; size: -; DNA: TGTGCCAGCAGCGCCGGGACAGGGGGCCTTAGCTACACCTTC; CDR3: CASSAGTGGLSYTF
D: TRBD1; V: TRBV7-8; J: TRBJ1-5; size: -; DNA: TGTGCCAGCAGCGAAGCGGAGGGGGCGCGCAATCAGCCCCAGCATTTT; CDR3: CASSEAEGARNQPQHF
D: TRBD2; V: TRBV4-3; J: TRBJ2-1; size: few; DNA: TGCGCCAGCAGCCAAGACCTAGCGGGGCCCAATGAGCAGTTCTTC; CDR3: CASSQDLAGPNEQFF
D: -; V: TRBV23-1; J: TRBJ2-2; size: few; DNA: TGCGCCAGCAGTCGGAGGACAGATGCCCCCATTTCCCATACGCGGGGGAACGGGGAGCTGTTTTTT; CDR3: CASSRRTDAPISHTRGNGELFF
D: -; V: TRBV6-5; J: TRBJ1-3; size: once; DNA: TGTGCCAGCAGTTACAAGTCCGGGGAAGGAAACACCATATATTTT; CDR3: CASSYKSGEGNTIYF
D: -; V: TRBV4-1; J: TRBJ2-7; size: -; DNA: TGCGCCAGCAGCCAAGTACAGCCGGCCGACGAGCAGTACTTC; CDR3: CASSQVQPADEQYF
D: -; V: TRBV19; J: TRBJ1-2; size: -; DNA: TGTGCCAGTACGATCGGTACCTATGGCTACACCTTC; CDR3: CASTIGTYGYTF
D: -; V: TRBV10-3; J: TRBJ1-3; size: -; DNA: TGTGCCATCAGTCCCCCGAGGGTAGTTGCCATATATTTT; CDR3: CAISPPRVVAIYF
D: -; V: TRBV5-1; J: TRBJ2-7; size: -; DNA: TGCGCCAGCAGCTTGGCCGGTGGGGCGCCGGACGAGCAGTACTTC; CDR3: CASSLAGGAPDEQYF
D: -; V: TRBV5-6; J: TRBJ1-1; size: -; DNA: TGTGCCAGCAGCTTTAGCAGTGGAGGCACTGAAGCTTTCTTT; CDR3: CASSFSSGGTEAFF
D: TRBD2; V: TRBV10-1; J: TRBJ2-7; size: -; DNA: TGCGCCAGCAGTGAGGCGGGGGTCCACGAGCAGTACTTC; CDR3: CASSEAGVHEQYF
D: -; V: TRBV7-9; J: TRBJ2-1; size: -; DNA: TGTGCCAGCAGCCCAGTGGTGGGGCCTGAGCAGTTCTTC; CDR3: CASSPVVGPEQFF
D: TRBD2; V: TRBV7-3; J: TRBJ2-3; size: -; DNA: TGTGCCAGCAGCTTACTAGCGGGAGGGCCAGATACGCAGTATTTT; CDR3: CASSLLAGGPDTQYF
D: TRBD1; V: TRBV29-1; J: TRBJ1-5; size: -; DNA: TGCAGCGTGGCCGAAGGGGGCCAGCCCCAGCATTTT; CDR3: CSVAEGGQPQHF
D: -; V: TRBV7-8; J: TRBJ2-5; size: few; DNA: TGTGCCAGCAGCTGGGGGGAGGGGGACCAGTACTTC; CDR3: CASSWGEGDQYF
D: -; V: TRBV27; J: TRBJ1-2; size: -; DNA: TGTGCCAGCAGTTTACAGGAGGGCTATGGCTACACCTTC; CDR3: CASSLQEGYGYTF
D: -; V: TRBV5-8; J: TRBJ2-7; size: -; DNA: TGTGCCAGCAGCTTGCGCGTCGAGCAGTACTTC; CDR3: CASSLRVEQYF